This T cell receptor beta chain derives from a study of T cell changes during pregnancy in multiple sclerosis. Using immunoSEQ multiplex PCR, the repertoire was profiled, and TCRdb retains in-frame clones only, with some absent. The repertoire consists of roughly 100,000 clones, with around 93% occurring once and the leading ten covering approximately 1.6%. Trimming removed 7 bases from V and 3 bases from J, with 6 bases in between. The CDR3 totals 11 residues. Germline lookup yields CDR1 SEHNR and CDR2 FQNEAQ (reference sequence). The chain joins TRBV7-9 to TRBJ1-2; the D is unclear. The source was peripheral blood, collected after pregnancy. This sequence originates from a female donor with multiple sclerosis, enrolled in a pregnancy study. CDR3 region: CASTSDYGYTF. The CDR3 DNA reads TGTGCCAGCACCAGTGACTATGGCTACACCTTC.